These 7 T cell receptor beta chains came from one sample sequenced in a study of stem cell transplantation in POMP-related autoinflammatory disease. Profiled with immunoSEQ multiplex PCR; TCRdb holds only in-frame clones, not every one. The repertoire has approximately 1,500 clones, about 81% of them found once; the top ten carry around a quarter. The sequenced sample consisted of Tregs from PBMCs. The receptors were gathered from a human donor in good health.

The CDR3 region is CASSYASIGSYEQYF. The CDR3 DNA sequence: TGTGCCAGCAGTTACGCTAGTATTGGCTCCTACGAGCAGTACTTC. The chain carries TRBV6-6 and TRBJ2-7; D gene unclear. CDR3 length: 15 residues. Trimming pared 2 bases from V and 0 bases from J, leaving 11 bases between. Per the germline V gene, CDR1 is MNHNY and CDR2 is SVGAGI (reference sequence).

The J gene is TRBJ2-2, the V gene TRBV9; D possibly matches TRBD1 or TRBD2 (5 bases each). This CDR3 region has 13 residues. The V and J ends lost 2 bases and 6 bases respectively, with 8 bases between them. In germline, CDR1 is SGDLS, CDR2 YYNGEE. CDR3 residues: CASSVRGSGELFF. The CDR3 DNA reads TGTGCCAGCAGCGTTCGGGGCTCCGGGGAGCTGTTTTTT.

This clone was seen only once. This rearrangement joins TRBV28 to TRBJ2-5; D call uncertain. The CDR3 runs to 14 residues. CDR1 is MDHEN and CDR2 is SYDVKM in the germline V gene. Trimming took off 2 bases at V and 4 bases at J, with 11 bases between the two ends. The CDR3 nucleotides read TGTGCCAGCAGTTTACTAGGCACTTCAGAGACCCAGTACTTC. It encodes CASSLLGTSETQYF. Looking up the rest from reference TRBV28 and TRBJ2-5 gives the full variable domain: DVKVTQSSRYLVKRTGEKVFLECVQDMDHENMFWYRQDPGLGLRLIYFSYDVKMKEKGDIPEGYSVSREKKERFSLILESASTNQTSMYLCASSLLGTSETQYFGPGTRLLVL.

The J gene is TRBJ2-3, the V gene TRBV7-4; D gene uncertain. Germline-derived CDR1 and CDR2 are SGHVT and SQSDAQ. CDR3 length equals 11 residues. Trimming left V 2 bases short and J 11 bases short, with 8 bases between. The CDR3 protein is CASSLNDVQYF. CDR3 DNA sequence: TGTGCCAGCAGCTTAAATGATGTGCAGTATTTT.

The chain is built from TRBV28 and TRBJ1-2; unclear D gene. The CDR3 sequence is 14 residues long. CDR1 and CDR2 (germline): MDHEN, SYDVKM. V was pared by 4 bases and J by 2 bases, with 11 bases between. CDR3 sequence reads: CASSYRSTNYGYTF. The CDR3 region has the DNA TGTGCCAGCAGTTACCGCAGTACCAACTATGGCTACACCTTC.

The chain carries TRBV10-3 and TRBJ2-7; the match to TRBD2 covers 8 bases. The CDR3 consists of 15 residues. With 3 bases clipped from V and 0 bases from J, the junction kept 4 bases outside the gene matches. Germline CDR1 ENHRY, CDR2 SYGVKD. The DNA of the CDR3 is TGTGCCATCAGTGATGCGGGAGGAAGCTCCTACGAGCAGTACTTC. This gives the protein CAISDAGGSSYEQYF.

V gene TRBV9 combines with J gene TRBJ2-1; unclear D gene. Trimming removed 5 bases at V and 0 bases at J, with 18 bases between. This CDR3 contains 17 residues. CDR1 is SGDLS, CDR2 YYNGEE, per germline. The CDR3, as DNA: TGTGCCAGCAGTGGAAGATGGGGATCGAGCTCCTACAATGAGCAGTTCTTC. This translates into CASSGRWGSSSYNEQFF.